These T cell receptor beta chains were read from a single sample in a study of blood T cell repertoires in COVID-19. Libraries were prepared by immunoSEQ multiplex PCR; TCRdb keeps only in-frame clonotypes and omits some of them. The repertoire has around 140,000 clones, more than 80% of them found once; the top ten carry 13%. Sequencing used peripheral blood. The receptor set was obtained from a man aged 18 to 30 with COVID-19, enrolled during active disease. CDR3s include the opening cysteine and the closing phenylalanine or tryptophan. Each record gives: J gene, D gene, V gene, clone size, CDR3 DNA, CDR3 protein. A D gene is named only where the DNA matches it firmly. Size tells how often a clone was seen (once, few, many) or the class of an expanded clone, and some rows leave it out.

TRBJ1-1,.,TRBV30,.,TGTGCCTGGAGTAGCAGGGATTCTGAAGCTTTCTTT,CAWSSRDSEAFF
TRBJ2-3,.,TRBV5-4,.,TGTGCCAGCAGCTTGGCAGGCCCACGGGGTACGCAGTATTTT,CASSLAGPRGTQYF
TRBJ1-2,.,TRBV28,.,TGTGCAACCGTAGAGGGCAGCTATGGCTACACCTTC,CATVEGSYGYTF
TRBJ2-1,TRBD2,TRBV19,.,TGTGCCAGTAGTATAGGGGCGGGAGGGCCGCCCGGTGAGCAGTTCTTC,CASSIGAGGPPGEQFF
TRBJ2-1,.,TRBV11-2,.,TGTGCCAGCAGCAAACCCCCGGAGGTGAGTGAGCAGTTCTTC,CASSKPPEVSEQFF
TRBJ1-4,TRBD1,TRBV24-1,.,TGTGCCACCAGTGCCCTGACAGGGGGCGTAGTCAAAGCTAATGAAAAACTGCTTTTT,CATSALTGGVVKANEKLLF
TRBJ2-7,.,TRBV7-2,.,TGTGCCAGCAGCTCCCCCGGGAGTAGGAACGAGCAGTACTTC,CASSSPGSRNEQYF
TRBJ1-4,.,TRBV29-1,few,TGCAGCGTTCCCCCCGAGGGATCGGGAAGGGAAAAACTGCTTTTT,CSVPPEGSGREKLLF
TRBJ1-2,TRBD1,TRBV10-3,.,TGTGCCATCAGTGGCCGGGACAGGGATGGCTACACCTTC,CAISGRDRDGYTF
TRBJ2-3,.,TRBV19,.,TGTGCCAGTAGTAGAGCACGGTGGGGCGGCACAGATACGCAGTATTTT,CASSRARWGGTDTQYF
TRBJ2-3,.,TRBV11-2,.,TGTGCCAGCAGCTTAGTCTTAGATACGCAGTATTTT,CASSLVLDTQYF
TRBJ2-7,TRBD1,TRBV7-8,.,TGTGCCAGCAGCTCGGTCCCGGGACAGGGAAGGAACGAGCAGTACTTC,CASSSVPGQGRNEQYF
TRBJ1-2,TRBD1,TRBV29-1,.,TGCAGCGTTCGCACAGGGGGCGGCTATGGCTACACCTTC,CSVRTGGGYGYTF
TRBJ2-5,.,TRBV24-1,.,TGTGCCACCAGTGGCCCCGTAAGGGCGAGGGAAGGCGACCAAGAGACCCAGTACTTC,CATSGPVRAREGDQETQYF
TRBJ2-3,.,TRBV5-1,.,TGCGCCAGCAGTCCGGAGGCAGATACGCAGTATTTT,CASSPEADTQYF
TRBJ2-1,.,TRBV24-1,.,TGTGCCACCAGTGACAGACAGGAAAATTCCTACAATGAGCAGTTCTTC,CATSDRQENSYNEQFF
TRBJ2-3,TRBD1,TRBV14,.,TGTGCCAGAGGGGACAGGGGTTACTCGGATACGCAGTATTTT,CARGDRGYSDTQYF
TRBJ1-3,.,TRBV5-5,.,TGTGCCAGCAGCCCCCACAGGGCTGGAAACACCATATATTTT,CASSPHRAGNTIYF
TRBJ1-5,TRBD1,TRBV2,many,TGTGCCAGCAGTCCGGGACAGGGAGGGCATCAGCCCCAGCATTTT,CASSPGQGGHQPQHF
TRBJ2-5,TRBD2,TRBV6-2/TRBV6-3,.,TGTGCCAGCAGCTGGACTAGGGGGACCCAGTACTTC,CASSWTRGTQYF
TRBJ1-2,.,TRBV6-5,.,TGTGCCAGCAGGTGGCCGTCAAGTGGCTACACCTTC,CASRWPSSGYTF
TRBJ2-7,.,TRBV7-9,few,TGTGCCAGCAGCTTAAGTACAGGGAACTACGAGCAGTACTTC,CASSLSTGNYEQYF
TRBJ2-7,TRBD2,TRBV4-1,.,TGCGCCAGCAGCCAGGCGGGAGGTCCCTCCGAGCAGTACTTC,CASSQAGGPSEQYF
TRBJ1-2,.,TRBV6-5,.,TGTGCCAGCAGTAACAGGAATGGCTACACCTTC,CASSNRNGYTF
TRBJ1-5,.,TRBV3-1/TRBV3-2,.,TGTGCCAGCAGCCGGAACGGGGAACAGCCCCAGCATTTT,CASSRNGEQPQHF
TRBJ1-2,TRBD1,TRBV15,.,TGTGCCACCAGCAGACCAAGAAACAGGGGGACCAACTATGGCTACACCTTC,CATSRPRNRGTNYGYTF